This record covers a single T cell receptor beta chain. Its antigen has not been determined. No much larger clonotype is one base removed from it; base qualities were not supplied. The donors were some 36 Caucasian individuals from Russia, aged about 6 to 95 years, who were systemically healthy. Each donor gave about 9.2 milliliters of peripheral blood, drawn into EDTA-treated Vacutainer tubes. Ficoll-Paque density-gradient centrifugation was used to isolate PBMCs, with at least 6 million per sample. Trizol reagent was used to extract total RNA from PBMCs, with at least 5 micrograms per sample. The percentages of naive CD45RAhigh/CD27high T cells were determined by flow cytometry on a PBMC aliquot from every donor. A distance of 10 bases separates the germline ends of V and J, which lose 3 bases and 3 bases respectively. The CDR3 holds 14 amino acids from the cysteine to the phenylalanine. Of the read, only the CDR3 DNA is kept; its 42 bases are in frame from base 1. CDR1 SGHRS and CDR2 YFSETQ were looked up in the germline V gene.

This sample was taken from a study of blood T cells in healthy people across ages (dated by TCRdb to 2013 to 2016). For the study in its entirety: In model experiments, template switching captured about one uniquely barcoded TCR beta cDNA molecule for every two T cells. For two donors (one aged 18 to 29 and one aged 80 or older), the study analyzed two additional independent replicas of 1 million unique cDNA reads from the same blood draw. To avoid experimental bias, donors of different ages were randomly spread across the sequencing lanes. The study measured age-related changes in TCR beta repertoire diversity using deep sequencing normalized with unique cDNA molecular identifiers. Four age groups were formed from the donors: young (average approximately 17 years), middle-aged (approximately 40), aged (approximately 60) and long-lived (around 80). Broader findings and caveats from the paper: Donor CMV infection status was unknown, potentially confounding age-related changes in expanded clonotypes. The long-lived group showed more naive CD4+ T cells, fewer expanded clones and increased TCR diversity than the aged group, suggesting age selection. Because profiling used bulk unsorted PBMCs, naive and antigen-experienced compartments could not be compared conclusively. A strong correlation was found between observed TCR beta diversity and the percentage of naive T cells measured by flow cytometry. Observed TCR beta diversity per million T cells fell roughly linearly with age, and a significant reduction was already apparent by age roughly 40. Estimates of total diversity from one million sequenced T cells were regarded as lower bounds and underestimates.

Receptors were amplified or captured by 5' RACE. Sequencing instrument: Illumina HiSeq 2500. A second roughly 6 to 11 cycle PCR used a sample-barcoded 5' primer and a J-beta primer mix. A template-switch 5' adaptor carrying 12 random nucleotides introduced a unique molecular identifier onto each TCR beta cDNA molecule. Each sample yielded at least 2.5 million CDR3-containing paired-end reads. First-strand cDNA was synthesized from all RNA with the Mint cDNA synthesis kit, primed by a TRBC-specific oligonucleotide. Following uracil-DNA glycosylase treatment, a first 18-cycle PCR with universal primers M1SS and BC2_uni_R was performed on all cDNA. In the authors' own workflow: For normalization, 1 million high-quality reads were randomly selected from each sample, with every read carrying a distinct molecular identifier. Instead of being binned into consensus sequences, reads that shared molecular identifiers were thrown out. MiTCR, run with a Q25 quality threshold and the strictest error-elimination algorithm, handled CDR3 identification, clonotype clustering and error correction. A nonparametric unseen species model with Euler transformation was used to estimate a lower bound on total TCR beta diversity. TCRdb itself trimmed the public reads at Q25 with fastp, ran MiXCR and retained productive beta chains. Entries are consolidated by CDR3 protein sequence, retaining the most common genes and DNA. Here the V and J calls rest on TCRdb's processing, not on the authors' analysis. The sample profile shows hundreds of thousands of distinct CDR3 sequences; 58% of them were found once. Jointly, the top ten make up roughly 22% of the sample.

Source material: blood. The origin of this receptor is a man in his thirties or forties in good health. The V gene is TRBV5-1 and the J gene is TRBJ2-1, with no confidently assigned D gene. Here the CDR3 is given as CASSWQGGYNEQFF. The sequenced DNA is TGCGCCAGCAGCTGGCAAGGTGGCTACAATGAGCAGTTCTTC. Reference TRBV5-1 and TRBJ2-1 genes cover what lies past the CDR3, so the full variable domain is KAGVTQTPRYLIKTRGQQVTLSCSPISGHRSVSWYQQTPGQGLQFLFEYFSETQRNKGNFPGRFSGRQFSNSRSEMNVSTLELGDSALYLCASSWQGGYNEQFFGPGTRLTVL.